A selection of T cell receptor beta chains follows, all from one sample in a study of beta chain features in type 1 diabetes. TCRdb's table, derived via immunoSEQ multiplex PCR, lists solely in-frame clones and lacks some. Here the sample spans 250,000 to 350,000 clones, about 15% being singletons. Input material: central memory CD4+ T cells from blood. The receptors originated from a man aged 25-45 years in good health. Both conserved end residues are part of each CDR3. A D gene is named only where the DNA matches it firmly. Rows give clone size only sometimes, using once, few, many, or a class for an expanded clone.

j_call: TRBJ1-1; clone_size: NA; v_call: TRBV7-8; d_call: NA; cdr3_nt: TGTGCCAGCAGCTTAGGGCGGGGGAACACTGAAGCTTTCTTT; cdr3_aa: CASSLGRGNTEAFF
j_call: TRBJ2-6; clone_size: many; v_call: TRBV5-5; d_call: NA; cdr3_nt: TGTGCCAGCGGGGCAGGGGTAACTGGGGCCAACGTCCTGACTTTC; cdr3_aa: CASGAGVTGANVLTF
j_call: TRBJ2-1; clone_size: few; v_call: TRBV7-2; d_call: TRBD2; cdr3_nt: TGTGCCAGCAGCTCCACGGGACTAGCGTGGAATGAGCAGTTCTTC; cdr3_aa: CASSSTGLAWNEQFF
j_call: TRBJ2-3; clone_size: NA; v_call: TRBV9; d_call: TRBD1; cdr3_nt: TGTGCCAGCAGCGTAGGCGGGACAGGGCGCGCGCAGTATTTT; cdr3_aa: CASSVGGTGRAQYF
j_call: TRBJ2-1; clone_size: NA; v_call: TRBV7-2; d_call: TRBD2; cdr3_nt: TGTGCCAGCAGCTTAGCGCTCGCGGGGGGACGGGGCTCCTACAATGAGCAGTTCTTC; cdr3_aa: CASSLALAGGRGSYNEQFF
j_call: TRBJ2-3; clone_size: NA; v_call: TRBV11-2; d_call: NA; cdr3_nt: TGTGCCAGCAGCCTATTGCGGGATACGCAGTATTTT; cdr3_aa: CASSLLRDTQYF
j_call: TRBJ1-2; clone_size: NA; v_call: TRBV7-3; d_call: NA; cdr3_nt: TGTGCCAGCAGCCAAGCGACGGCCGTCTATGGCTACACCTTC; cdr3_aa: CASSQATAVYGYTF
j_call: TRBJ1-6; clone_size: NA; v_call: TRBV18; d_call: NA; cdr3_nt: TGTGCCAGCTCCCCCGGACAGCCCTCCTATAATTCACCCCTCCACTTT; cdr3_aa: CASSPGQPSYNSPLHF
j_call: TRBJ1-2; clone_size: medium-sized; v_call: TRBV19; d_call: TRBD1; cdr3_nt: TGTGCCAGTAGTATGGGGACAGATAGCCACTATGGCTACACCTTC; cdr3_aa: CASSMGTDSHYGYTF
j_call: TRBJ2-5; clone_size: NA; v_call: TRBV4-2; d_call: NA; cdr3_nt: TGTGCCAGCAGCCAAGTTACCAGTCTCCTGGGGGGAGAGACCCAGTACTTC; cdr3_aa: CASSQVTSLLGGETQYF
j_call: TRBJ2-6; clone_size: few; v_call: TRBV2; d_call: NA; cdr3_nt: TGTGCCAGCATGGTGACGTCTGGGGCCAACGTCCTGACTTTC; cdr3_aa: CASMVTSGANVLTF
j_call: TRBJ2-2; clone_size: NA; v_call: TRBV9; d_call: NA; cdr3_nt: TGTGCCAGCAGCGTAGCTGCGGGACTCCGCCGGGGCACCGGGGAGCTGTTTTTT; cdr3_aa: CASSVAAGLRRGTGELFF
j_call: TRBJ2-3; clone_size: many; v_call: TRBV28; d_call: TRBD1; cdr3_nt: TGTGCCAGCTGGGACAGGACCACAGATACGCAGTATTTT; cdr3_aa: CASWDRTTDTQYF
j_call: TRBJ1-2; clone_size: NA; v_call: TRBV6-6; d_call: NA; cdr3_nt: TGTGCCAGCAGTTATACCTTTTCCGGGACGTCTGGCTACACCTTC; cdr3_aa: CASSYTFSGTSGYTF